The 11 T cell receptor beta chains reported below all come from one sample, sequenced in a study of T-cell reconstitution after alpha-beta-depleted transplantation in children. Unique molecular identifiers were built into the TCRbeta library. TCRdb itself ran the PCR reads through MiXCR, one entry per CDR3 protein. The sample has about 830,000 distinct CDR3 sequences, roughly 15% seen once. Sequencing used PBMCs, mostly from graft donor cells, obtained 360 days after TCRalphabeta/CD19-depleted stem cell transplant. These receptor sequences come from a male patient younger than 18 who had a stem cell transplant for acute lymphoblastic leukemia, so the T cells may come from the graft donor.

This chain uses TRBV29-1 with TRBJ2-7; D call uncertain. This CDR3 region has 13 residues. V dropped 1 base and J dropped 3 bases, with 10 bases sitting between them. The germline V gene has CDR1 SQVTM and CDR2 ANQGSEA. The chain's CDR3 is CSVEGHGFYEQYF. The DNA of the CDR3 is TGCAGCGTTGAAGGCCACGGGTTCTACGAGCAGTACTTC.

This clonotype was found a few times. This chain uses TRBV25-1 with TRBJ2-5, with D perhaps matching TRBD2 (6 bases). The CDR3 extends over 16 amino acids. Between the trimmed V and J ends, which lost 4 bases and 1 base, there was a span of 16 bases. Germline V lookup: CDR1 MGHDK, CDR2 SYGVNS. CDR3 DNA sequence: TGTGCCAGCAGTGCGATCGGGGGACCAACCCAAGAGACCCAGTACTTC. Its protein is CASSAIGGPTQETQYF.

J is TRBJ2-2 and V is TRBV12-3 or TRBV12-4; TRBD1 aligns across 9 bases. The CDR3 loop spans 15 amino acids. The V and J ends lost 7 bases and 6 bases, in that order; junction bases with no gene match: 9. The CDR3: CASMGTGRTPGELFF. CDR3 sequence (DNA): TGTGCCAGCATGGGGACAGGGCGCACCCCCGGGGAGCTGTTTTTT.

This clonotype was observed many times. The V call is TRBV29-1, the J call TRBJ2-7; D remains unclear. Deletions cut 3 bases from V and 1 base from J, with 7 bases between. Per germline, CDR1 SQVTM and CDR2 ANQGSEA. This CDR3 has 12 amino acids. The CDR3 sequence: CSVDSDSYEQYF. DNA of the CDR3: TGCAGCGTTGACTCCGATTCCTACGAGCAGTACTTC.

The chain combines TRBV6-4 with TRBJ1-5; TRBD1 agrees at 8 bases. Germline CDR1 reads MRHNA; CDR2 reads SNTAGT. Trimming cost V 2 bases and J 0 bases; bases outside gene matches: 12. This CDR3 has 19 amino acids. The CDR3 bases are TGTGCCAGCAGTGACCTTACAGGGGGTCCTCTGTATAGCAATCAGCCCCAGCATTTT. Amino acid sequence: CASSDLTGGPLYSNQPQHF.

This clonotype was recorded a few times. The chain carries TRBV2 and TRBJ2-2; D remains unclear. V was clipped by 1 base and J by 5 bases, with 11 bases between them. CDR1 and CDR2 from the germline V gene are SNHLY and FYNNEI. The CDR3 covers 15 residues. The CDR3: CASSEGWPRTGELFF. CDR3 DNA: TGTGCCAGCAGTGAAGGGTGGCCGAGGACCGGGGAGCTGTTTTTT.

This chain joins TRBV5-1 and TRBJ2-1; the match to TRBD1 covers 7 bases. The germline V gene encodes CDR1 SGHRS and CDR2 YFSETQ. This CDR3 region has 15 residues. Germline trimming cut 4 bases from V and 9 bases from J; bases unmatched to any gene: 13. The CDR3 spells CASSTLDREEGEQFF. Here the CDR3 DNA reads TGCGCCAGCAGCACCCTTGACAGGGAAGAGGGTGAGCAGTTCTTC.

At least ten counts were recorded for this clonotype. Here the CDR3 reads CASSHGQSLWGQETQYF. The CDR3 nucleotides read TGCGCCAGCAGCCATGGTCAGAGTCTCTGGGGCCAAGAGACCCAGTACTTC. The chain has TRBV4-1 and TRBJ2-5; D not resolved. Germline lookup yields CDR1 MGHRA and CDR2 YSYEKL. The CDR3 sequence is 17 residues long. V was clipped by 3 bases and J by 1 base, with 18 bases between them.

The rearrangement uses TRBV5-4 and TRBJ2-5; D possibly corresponds to TRBD2 (6 bases). This CDR3 contains 14 residues. Per the germline V gene, CDR1 is SGHNT and CDR2 is YYREEE (reference sequence). Trimming left V 3 bases short and J 3 bases short, with 12 bases between. CDR3 bases: TGTGCCAGCAGCTCCGCGGGAAATGAAGAGACCCAGTACTTC. Translated: CASSSAGNEETQYF.

The chain carries TRBV10-2 and TRBJ1-2; no definite D call. Germline assignment: CDR1 WSHSY and CDR2 SAAADI. The CDR3 runs 11 residues. Trimming shortened V by 2 bases and J by 8 bases, and 6 bases separated the two germline ends. This CDR3 reads CASSEISGYTF. For the CDR3, the DNA is TGCGCCAGCAGTGAGATTTCGGGCTACACCTTC.

In its sample, this clonotype was seen a few times. V gene TRBV12-5 combines with J gene TRBJ2-1; 9 nucleotides line up with TRBD2. Germline V CDR1 and CDR2: LGHNT, FRNRAP. The CDR3 length is 16 residues. Germline trimming cut 5 bases from V and 5 bases from J; bases unmatched to any gene: 10. The CDR3 sequence: CASGLAQAGGDNEQFF. Written as DNA, the CDR3 is TGTGCTAGTGGTCTGGCCCAGGCGGGAGGGGACAATGAGCAGTTCTTC.